The rows below give T cell receptor beta chains drawn from one sample of a study of shared clonotypes between healthy human individuals. Profiling relied on immunoSEQ multiplex PCR, and the TCRdb table lists in-frame clones only, not all of them. Of approximately 720,000 clones detected, around 90% appear once; the ten largest clones hold about a quarter. Input material: naive CD8+ T cells sorted from blood. These receptor sequences come from a man younger than 45 in good health. CDR3s include the opening cysteine and the closing phenylalanine or tryptophan. Fields, in order: V gene, clone size, D gene, J gene, CDR3 DNA, CDR3 protein. D genes are given only for firm matches. Some rows have no size entry. The others give once, few or many, or a class for an expanded clone.

v_gene: TRBV2; abundance: -; d_gene: -; j_gene: TRBJ1-1; CDR3nt: TGTGCCAGCAGTGAGGACAGCCTGAACACTGAAGCTTTCTTT; CDR3aa: CASSEDSLNTEAFF
v_gene: TRBV9; abundance: -; d_gene: TRBD1; j_gene: TRBJ2-1; CDR3nt: TGTGCCAGCAGCCAAGGGGGCAGGCACAATGAGCAGTTCTTC; CDR3aa: CASSQGGRHNEQFF
v_gene: TRBV4-1; abundance: -; d_gene: TRBD1; j_gene: TRBJ2-7; CDR3nt: TGCGCCAGCAGCCACACCGGGACAGCGAACTACGAGCAGTACTTC; CDR3aa: CASSHTGTANYEQYF
v_gene: TRBV7-8; abundance: -; d_gene: -; j_gene: TRBJ2-7; CDR3nt: TGTGCCAGCAGCTTAACAGACTCGAGAACCTACGAGCAGTACTTC; CDR3aa: CASSLTDSRTYEQYF
v_gene: TRBV6-4; abundance: -; d_gene: TRBD2; j_gene: TRBJ2-3; CDR3nt: TGTGCCAGCAGCAGCAGCGGGAGAAGCACAGATACGCAGTATTTT; CDR3aa: CASSSSGRSTDTQYF
v_gene: TRBV5-5; abundance: -; d_gene: TRBD1; j_gene: TRBJ1-2; CDR3nt: TGTGCCAGCAGGACCGATCACGCGGGACAGGGGTTCTATGGCTACACCTTC; CDR3aa: CASRTDHAGQGFYGYTF
v_gene: TRBV18; abundance: -; d_gene: TRBD2; j_gene: TRBJ2-1; CDR3nt: TGTGCCAGCTCACCATCACTAGCGGGAGGAACGAGCTCCTACAATGAGCAGTTCTTC; CDR3aa: CASSPSLAGGTSSYNEQFF
v_gene: TRBV11-2; abundance: once; d_gene: -; j_gene: TRBJ2-3; CDR3nt: TGTGCCAGCAGATCAGCAGCCCCAGATACGCAGTATTTT; CDR3aa: CASRSAAPDTQYF
v_gene: TRBV10-3; abundance: -; d_gene: TRBD1; j_gene: TRBJ2-7; CDR3nt: TGTGCCATCAGTGGGGGACAGGGGAGGGCCTACGAGCAGTACTTC; CDR3aa: CAISGGQGRAYEQYF
v_gene: TRBV5-6; abundance: -; d_gene: TRBD2; j_gene: TRBJ2-7; CDR3nt: TGTGCCAGCAGCACTGGGGGGGGGTGGTCCTACGAGCAGTACTTC; CDR3aa: CASSTGGGWSYEQYF
v_gene: TRBV5-4; abundance: -; d_gene: -; j_gene: TRBJ2-1; CDR3nt: TGTGCCAGCAGCTTGATAGATCCCAATGAGCAGTTCTTC; CDR3aa: CASSLIDPNEQFF
v_gene: TRBV27; abundance: once; d_gene: -; j_gene: TRBJ2-7; CDR3nt: TGTGCCAGCAGTTTAAGGCAGGGGATTAACTACGAGCAGTACTTC; CDR3aa: CASSLRQGINYEQYF
v_gene: TRBV10-2; abundance: -; d_gene: TRBD2; j_gene: TRBJ2-1; CDR3nt: TGCGCCAGCAGTTTCGGACTAGCGGGCTTAACCGGGGATGAGCAGTTCTTC; CDR3aa: CASSFGLAGLTGDEQFF
v_gene: TRBV10-3; abundance: -; d_gene: -; j_gene: TRBJ1-1; CDR3nt: TGTGCCATCAGTGATCCCCAGGGGATTGGTCCGGGCACTGAAGCTTTCTTT; CDR3aa: CAISDPQGIGPGTEAFF
v_gene: TRBV11-2; abundance: -; d_gene: -; j_gene: TRBJ2-7; CDR3nt: TGTGCCAGCAGCCCAGAAAGTTACGAGCAGTACTTC; CDR3aa: CASSPESYEQYF
v_gene: TRBV6-5; abundance: -; d_gene: -; j_gene: TRBJ1-2; CDR3nt: TGTGCCAGCAGCATTGGACAGTCAGCTAACTATGGCTACACCTTC; CDR3aa: CASSIGQSANYGYTF
v_gene: TRBV9; abundance: once; d_gene: -; j_gene: TRBJ2-7; CDR3nt: TGTGCCAGCAGCGCCGGCTCCTACGAGCAGTACTTC; CDR3aa: CASSAGSYEQYF
v_gene: TRBV6-1; abundance: -; d_gene: -; j_gene: TRBJ2-6; CDR3nt: TGTGCCAGCAAGACCGGCTTAGGGGCCAACGTCCTGACTTTC; CDR3aa: CASKTGLGANVLTF
v_gene: TRBV19; abundance: -; d_gene: -; j_gene: TRBJ1-4; CDR3nt: TGTGCCAGTAGCTACGGAAGGGGGACGGAACTGTTTTTT; CDR3aa: CASSYGRGTELFF
v_gene: TRBV19; abundance: -; d_gene: -; j_gene: TRBJ2-7; CDR3nt: TGTGCCAGTAGTATGTCAAGGGGCTACGAGCAGTACTTC; CDR3aa: CASSMSRGYEQYF
v_gene: TRBV2; abundance: -; d_gene: TRBD1; j_gene: TRBJ2-6; CDR3nt: TGTGCCAGCAGTGGACAGGGGCACCTTGGGGCCAACGTCCTGACTTTC; CDR3aa: CASSGQGHLGANVLTF
v_gene: TRBV19; abundance: -; d_gene: -; j_gene: TRBJ2-3; CDR3nt: TGTGCCAGTAGTATAGGGCAGGAGACATACACAGATACGCAGTATTTT; CDR3aa: CASSIGQETYTDTQYF
v_gene: TRBV19; abundance: -; d_gene: -; j_gene: TRBJ1-5; CDR3nt: TGTGCCAGTAGTATTTTGACGGGTTTTCAGCCCCAGCATTTT; CDR3aa: CASSILTGFQPQHF
v_gene: TRBV27; abundance: -; d_gene: -; j_gene: TRBJ1-5; CDR3nt: TGTGCCAGCAGTTCTGGAGAACAGGTTTATAGCAATCAGCCCCAGCATTTT; CDR3aa: CASSSGEQVYSNQPQHF
v_gene: TRBV19; abundance: -; d_gene: -; j_gene: TRBJ2-4; CDR3nt: TGTGCCAGTAGTATTGGGCGGTCTGCCAAAAACATTCAGTACTTC; CDR3aa: CASSIGRSAKNIQYF
v_gene: TRBV25-1; abundance: -; d_gene: TRBD2; j_gene: TRBJ2-1; CDR3nt: TGTGCCAGCAGTGGGCGGGAGTCCTACAATGAGCAGTTCTTC; CDR3aa: CASSGRESYNEQFF
v_gene: TRBV29-1; abundance: -; d_gene: TRBD1; j_gene: TRBJ2-2; CDR3nt: TGCAGCGTTCCGGGACAGTCGAACACCGGGGAGCTGTTTTTT; CDR3aa: CSVPGQSNTGELFF
v_gene: TRBV7-8; abundance: -; d_gene: TRBD1; j_gene: TRBJ2-7; CDR3nt: TGTGCCAGCAGCGGGGCTACAGGGGGTTTCTACGAGCAGTACTTC; CDR3aa: CASSGATGGFYEQYF
v_gene: TRBV4-1; abundance: -; d_gene: -; j_gene: TRBJ2-1; CDR3nt: TGCGCCAGCAGCCAACCCTACAATGAGCAGTTCTTC; CDR3aa: CASSQPYNEQFF